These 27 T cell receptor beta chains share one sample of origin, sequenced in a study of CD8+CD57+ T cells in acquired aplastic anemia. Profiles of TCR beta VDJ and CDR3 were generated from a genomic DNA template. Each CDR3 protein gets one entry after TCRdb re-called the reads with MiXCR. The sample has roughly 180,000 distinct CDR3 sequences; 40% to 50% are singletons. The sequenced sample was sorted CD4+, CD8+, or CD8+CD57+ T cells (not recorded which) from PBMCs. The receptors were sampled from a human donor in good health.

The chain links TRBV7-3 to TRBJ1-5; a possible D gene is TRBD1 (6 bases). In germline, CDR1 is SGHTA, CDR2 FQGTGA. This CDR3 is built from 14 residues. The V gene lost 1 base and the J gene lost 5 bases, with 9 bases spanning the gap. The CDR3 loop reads CASSLIQGYQPQHF. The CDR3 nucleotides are TGTGCCAGCAGCTTAATACAGGGCTATCAGCCCCAGCATTTT.

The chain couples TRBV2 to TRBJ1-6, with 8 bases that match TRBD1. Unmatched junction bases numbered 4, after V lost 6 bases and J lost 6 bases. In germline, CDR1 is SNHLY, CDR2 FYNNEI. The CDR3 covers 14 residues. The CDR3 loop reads CASSRQGFNSPLHF. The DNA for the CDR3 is TGTGCCAGCAGCCGACAGGGGTTTAATTCACCCCTCCACTTT.

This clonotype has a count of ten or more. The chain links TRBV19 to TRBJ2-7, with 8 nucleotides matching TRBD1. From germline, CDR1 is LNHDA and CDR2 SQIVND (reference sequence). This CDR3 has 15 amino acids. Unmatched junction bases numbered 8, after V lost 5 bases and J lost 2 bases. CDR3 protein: CASSPAGTGAYEQYF. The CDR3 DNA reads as TGTGCCAGTAGTCCCGCCGGGACAGGAGCCTACGAGCAGTACTTC.

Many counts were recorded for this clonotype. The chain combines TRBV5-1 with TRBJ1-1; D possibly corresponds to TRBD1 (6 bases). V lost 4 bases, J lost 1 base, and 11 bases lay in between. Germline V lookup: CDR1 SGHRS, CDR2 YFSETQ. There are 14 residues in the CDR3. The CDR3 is CASSRARGNTEAFF. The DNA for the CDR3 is TGCGCCAGCAGCCGGGCCAGGGGGAACACTGAAGCTTTCTTT.

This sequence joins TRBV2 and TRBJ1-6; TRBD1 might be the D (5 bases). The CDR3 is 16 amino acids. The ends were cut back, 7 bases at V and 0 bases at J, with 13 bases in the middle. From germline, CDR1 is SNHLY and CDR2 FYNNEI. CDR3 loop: CASTAPGISYNSPLHF. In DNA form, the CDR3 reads TGTGCCAGCACCGCGCCAGGGATCTCCTATAATTCACCCCTCCACTTT.

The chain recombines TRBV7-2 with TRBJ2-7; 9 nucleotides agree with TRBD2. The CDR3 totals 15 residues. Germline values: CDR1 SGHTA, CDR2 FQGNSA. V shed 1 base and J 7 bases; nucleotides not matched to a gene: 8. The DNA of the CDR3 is TGTGCCAGCAGCTTAGTGGTAGCGGGAGTCGGGGAGCAGTACTTC. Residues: CASSLVVAGVGEQYF.

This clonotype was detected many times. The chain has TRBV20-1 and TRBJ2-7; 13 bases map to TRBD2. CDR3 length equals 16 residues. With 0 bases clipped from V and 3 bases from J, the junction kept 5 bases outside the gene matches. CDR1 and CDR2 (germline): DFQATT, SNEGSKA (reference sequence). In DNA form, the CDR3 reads TGCAGTGCTAGAGAGCTACGACTAGCGGGGGGCTACGAGCAGTACTTC. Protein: CSARELRLAGGYEQYF.

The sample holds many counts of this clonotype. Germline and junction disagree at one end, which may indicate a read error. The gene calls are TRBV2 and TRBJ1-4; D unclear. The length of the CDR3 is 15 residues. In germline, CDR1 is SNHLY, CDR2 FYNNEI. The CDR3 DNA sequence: TGTGCCAGCAGGGAAGCCCGGGGTTGGAATGAAAAACTGTTTTTT. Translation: CASREARGWNEKLFF.

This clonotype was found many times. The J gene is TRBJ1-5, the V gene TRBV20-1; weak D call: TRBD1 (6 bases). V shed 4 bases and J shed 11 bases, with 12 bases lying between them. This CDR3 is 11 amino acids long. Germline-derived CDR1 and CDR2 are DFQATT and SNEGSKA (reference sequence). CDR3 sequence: CSATGQKAQHF. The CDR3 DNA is TGCAGTGCTACAGGACAGAAAGCCCAGCATTTT.

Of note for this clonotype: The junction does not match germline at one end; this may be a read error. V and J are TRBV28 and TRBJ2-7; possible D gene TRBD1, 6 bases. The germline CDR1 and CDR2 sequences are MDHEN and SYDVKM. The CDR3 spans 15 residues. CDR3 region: CASRTRQAPSYGQYF. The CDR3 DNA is TGTGCCAGCAGAACTAGACAGGCGCCCTCCTACGGGCAGTACTTC.

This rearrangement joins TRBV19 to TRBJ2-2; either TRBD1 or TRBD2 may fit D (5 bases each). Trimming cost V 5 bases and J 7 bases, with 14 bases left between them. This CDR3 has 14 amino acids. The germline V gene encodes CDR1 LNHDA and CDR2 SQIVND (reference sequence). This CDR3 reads CASSPQGEVGELFF. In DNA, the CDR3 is TGTGCCAGTAGTCCCCAGGGAGAGGTCGGGGAGCTGTTTTTT.

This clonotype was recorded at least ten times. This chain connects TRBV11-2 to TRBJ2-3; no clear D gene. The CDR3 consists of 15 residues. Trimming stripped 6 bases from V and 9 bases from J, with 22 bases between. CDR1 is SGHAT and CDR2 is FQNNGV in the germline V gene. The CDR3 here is CASRSDRTSFRTQYF. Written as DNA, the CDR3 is TGTGCCAGCAGATCGGATAGAACCTCGTTCCGCACGCAGTATTTT. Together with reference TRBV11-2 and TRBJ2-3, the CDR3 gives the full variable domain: EAGVAQSPRYKIIEKRQSVAFWCNPISGHATLYWYQQILGQGPKLLIQFQNNGVVDDSQLPKDRFSAERLKGVDSTLKIQPAKLEDSAVYLCASRSDRTSFRTQYFGPGTRLTVL.

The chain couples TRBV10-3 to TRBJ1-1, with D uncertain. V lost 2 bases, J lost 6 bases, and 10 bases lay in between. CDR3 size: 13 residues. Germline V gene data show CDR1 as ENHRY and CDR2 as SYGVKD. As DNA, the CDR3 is TGTGCCATCAGTGAGAGGGAGTCCGCTGAAGCTTTCTTT. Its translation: CAISERESAEAFF.

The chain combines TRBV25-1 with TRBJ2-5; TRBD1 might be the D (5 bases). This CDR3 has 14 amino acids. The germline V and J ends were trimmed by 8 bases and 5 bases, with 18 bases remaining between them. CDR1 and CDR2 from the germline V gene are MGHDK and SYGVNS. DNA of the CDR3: TGTGCCAGCGGTAACAGTGGGGCGGTGGAGACCCAGTACTTC. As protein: CASGNSGAVETQYF.

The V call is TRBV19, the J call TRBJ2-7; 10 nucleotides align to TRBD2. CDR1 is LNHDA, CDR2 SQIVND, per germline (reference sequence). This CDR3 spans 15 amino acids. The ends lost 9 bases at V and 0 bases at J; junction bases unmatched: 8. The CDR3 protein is CASSVGTSVSYEQYF. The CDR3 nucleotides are TGTGCCAGCAGCGTAGGGACTAGCGTCTCCTACGAGCAGTACTTC.

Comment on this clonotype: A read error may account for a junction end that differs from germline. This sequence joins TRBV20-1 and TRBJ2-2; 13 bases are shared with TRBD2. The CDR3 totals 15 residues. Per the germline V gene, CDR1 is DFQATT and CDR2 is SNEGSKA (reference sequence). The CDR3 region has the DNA TGCAATGCTCGGGGGACTAGCGGGATGAGCGGGGAGCTGTCTTTT. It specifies CNARGTSGMSGELSF.

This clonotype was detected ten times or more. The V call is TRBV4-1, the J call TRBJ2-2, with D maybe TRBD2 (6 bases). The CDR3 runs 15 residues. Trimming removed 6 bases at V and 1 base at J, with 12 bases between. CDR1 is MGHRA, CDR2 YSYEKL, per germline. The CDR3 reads CASRLGSRNTGELFF. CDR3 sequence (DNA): TGCGCCAGCAGACTCGGGAGTCGGAACACCGGGGAGCTGTTTTTT.

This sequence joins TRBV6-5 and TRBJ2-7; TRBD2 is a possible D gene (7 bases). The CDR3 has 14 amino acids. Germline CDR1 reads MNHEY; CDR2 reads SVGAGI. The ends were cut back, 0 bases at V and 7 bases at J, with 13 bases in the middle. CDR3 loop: CASSYSTGGGEQYF. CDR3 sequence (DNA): TGTGCCAGCAGTTACTCGACGGGGGGCGGTGAGCAGTACTTC.

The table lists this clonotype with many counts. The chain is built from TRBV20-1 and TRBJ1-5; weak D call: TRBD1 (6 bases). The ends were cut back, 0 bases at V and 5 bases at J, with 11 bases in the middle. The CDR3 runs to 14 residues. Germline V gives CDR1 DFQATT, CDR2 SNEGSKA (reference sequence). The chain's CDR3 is CSARDRRGHQPQHF. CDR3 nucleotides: TGCAGTGCTAGAGATCGGCGGGGGCATCAGCCCCAGCATTTT.

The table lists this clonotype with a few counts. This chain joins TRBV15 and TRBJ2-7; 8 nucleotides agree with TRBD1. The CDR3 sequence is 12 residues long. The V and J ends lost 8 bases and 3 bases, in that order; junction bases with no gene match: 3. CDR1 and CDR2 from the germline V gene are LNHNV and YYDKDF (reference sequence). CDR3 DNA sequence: TGTGCCACCTCGGACAGGGTCTACGAGCAGTACTTC. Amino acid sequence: CATSDRVYEQYF.

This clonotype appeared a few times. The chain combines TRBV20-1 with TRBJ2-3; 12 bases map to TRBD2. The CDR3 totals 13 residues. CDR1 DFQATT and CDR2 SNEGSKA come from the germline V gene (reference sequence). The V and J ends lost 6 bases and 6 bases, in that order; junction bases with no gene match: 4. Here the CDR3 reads CSATTSGSDTQYF. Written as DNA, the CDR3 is TGCAGTGCCACGACTAGCGGGAGTGATACGCAGTATTTT.

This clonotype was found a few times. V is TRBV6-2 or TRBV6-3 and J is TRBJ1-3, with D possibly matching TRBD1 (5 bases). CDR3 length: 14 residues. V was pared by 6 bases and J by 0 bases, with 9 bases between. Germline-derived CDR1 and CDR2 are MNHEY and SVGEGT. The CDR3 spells CASRDSGSGNTIYF. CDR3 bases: TGTGCCAGCAGAGACAGTGGCTCTGGAAACACCATATATTTT.

The CDR3 loop is CASSQTGLSQFF. The CDR3 region has the DNA TGTGCCAGCAGCCAGACAGGTCTATCGCAGTTCTTC. This rearrangement joins TRBV3-1 to TRBJ2-1, with D maybe TRBD1 (6 bases). This CDR3 comprises 12 residues. Deletions cut 3 bases from V and 12 bases from J, with 12 bases between. The V gene's germline CDR1 is LGHDT and CDR2 YNNKEL (reference sequence).

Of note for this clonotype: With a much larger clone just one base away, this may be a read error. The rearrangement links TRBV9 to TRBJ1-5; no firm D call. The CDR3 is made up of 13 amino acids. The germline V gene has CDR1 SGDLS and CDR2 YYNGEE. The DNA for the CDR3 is TGTGCCAGCAGCCCTGATAGCAATCAGCTCCAGCATTTT. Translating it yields CASSPDSNQLQHF.

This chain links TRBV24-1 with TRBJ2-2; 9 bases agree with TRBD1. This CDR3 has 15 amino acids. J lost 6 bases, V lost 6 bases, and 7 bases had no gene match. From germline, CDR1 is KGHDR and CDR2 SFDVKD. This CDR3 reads CATSPRDRDAGELFF. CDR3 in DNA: TGTGCCACCAGTCCCCGGGACAGGGACGCCGGGGAGCTGTTTTTT.

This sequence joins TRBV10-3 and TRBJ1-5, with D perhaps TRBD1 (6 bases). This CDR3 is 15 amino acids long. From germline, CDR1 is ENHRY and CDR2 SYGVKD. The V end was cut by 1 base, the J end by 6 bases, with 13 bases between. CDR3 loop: CAISEFRGARQPQHF. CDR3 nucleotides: TGTGCCATCAGTGAGTTCCGGGGGGCGCGTCAGCCCCAGCATTTT.

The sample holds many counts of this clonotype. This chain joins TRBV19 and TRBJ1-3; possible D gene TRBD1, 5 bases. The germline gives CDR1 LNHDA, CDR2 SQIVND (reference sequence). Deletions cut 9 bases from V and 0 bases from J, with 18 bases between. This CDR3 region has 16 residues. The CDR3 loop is CASYGALRRSGNTIYF. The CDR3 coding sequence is TGTGCCAGCTATGGGGCCCTAAGACGCTCTGGAAACACCATATATTTT. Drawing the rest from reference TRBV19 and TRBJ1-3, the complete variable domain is DGGITQSPKYLFRKEGQNVTLSCEQNLNHDAMYWYRQDPGQGLRLIYYSQIVNDFQKGDIAEGYSVSREKKESFPLTVTSAQKNPTAFYLCASYGALRRSGNTIYFGEGSWLTVV.